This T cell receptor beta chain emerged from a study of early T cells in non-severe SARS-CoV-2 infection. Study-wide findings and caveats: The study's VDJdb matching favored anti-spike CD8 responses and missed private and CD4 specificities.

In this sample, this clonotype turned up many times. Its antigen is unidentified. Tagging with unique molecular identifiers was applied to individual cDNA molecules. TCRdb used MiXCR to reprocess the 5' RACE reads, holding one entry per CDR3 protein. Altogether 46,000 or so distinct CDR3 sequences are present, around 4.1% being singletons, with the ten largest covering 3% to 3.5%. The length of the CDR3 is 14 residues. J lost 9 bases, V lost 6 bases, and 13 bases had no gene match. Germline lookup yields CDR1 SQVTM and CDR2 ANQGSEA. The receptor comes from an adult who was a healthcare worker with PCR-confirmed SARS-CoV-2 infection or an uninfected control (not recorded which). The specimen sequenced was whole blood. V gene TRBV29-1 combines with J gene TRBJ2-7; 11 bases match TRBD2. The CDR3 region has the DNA TGCAGCGTGCAATCGACTAGCGGGGTTGCGGCGCAGTACTTC. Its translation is CSVQSTSGVAAQYF.